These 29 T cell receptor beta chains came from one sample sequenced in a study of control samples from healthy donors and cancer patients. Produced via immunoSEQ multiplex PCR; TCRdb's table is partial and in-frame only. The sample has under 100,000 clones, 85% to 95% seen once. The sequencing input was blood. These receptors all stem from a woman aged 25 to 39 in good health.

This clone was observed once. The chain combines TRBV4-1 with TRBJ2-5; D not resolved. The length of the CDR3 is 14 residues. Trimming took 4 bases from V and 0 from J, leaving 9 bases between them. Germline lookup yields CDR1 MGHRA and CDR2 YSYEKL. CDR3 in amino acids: CASSLRPNQETQYF. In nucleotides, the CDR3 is TGCGCCAGCAGCCTGCGACCGAACCAAGAGACCCAGTACTTC.

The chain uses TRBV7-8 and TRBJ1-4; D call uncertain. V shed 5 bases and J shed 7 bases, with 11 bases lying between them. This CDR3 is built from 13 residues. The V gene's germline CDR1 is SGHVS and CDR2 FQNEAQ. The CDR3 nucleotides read TGTGCCAGCAGCAAAGGGAGGGTTGAAAAACTGTTTTTT. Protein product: CASSKGRVEKLFF.

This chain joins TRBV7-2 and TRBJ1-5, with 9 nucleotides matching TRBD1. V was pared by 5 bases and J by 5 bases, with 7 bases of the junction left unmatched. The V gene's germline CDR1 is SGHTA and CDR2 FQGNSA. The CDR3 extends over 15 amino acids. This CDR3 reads CASSLGTGRHQPQHF. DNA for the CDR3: TGTGCCAGCAGCCTAGGGACAGGGCGGCATCAGCCCCAGCATTTT. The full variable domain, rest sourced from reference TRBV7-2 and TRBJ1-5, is GAGVSQSPSNKVTEKGKDVELRCDPISGHTALYWYRQSLGQGLEFLIYFQGNSAPDKSGLPSDRFSAERTGGSVSTLTIQRTQQEDSAVYLCASSLGTGRHQPQHFGDGTRLSIL.

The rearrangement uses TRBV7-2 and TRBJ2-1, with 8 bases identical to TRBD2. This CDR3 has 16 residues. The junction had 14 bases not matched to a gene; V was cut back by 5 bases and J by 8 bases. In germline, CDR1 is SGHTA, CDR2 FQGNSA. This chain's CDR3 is CASSKTPGTSLYEQFF. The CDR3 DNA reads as TGTGCCAGCAGCAAGACCCCCGGGACTAGTTTATATGAGCAGTTCTTC. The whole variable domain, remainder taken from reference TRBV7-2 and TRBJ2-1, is GAGVSQSPSNKVTEKGKDVELRCDPISGHTALYWYRQSLGQGLEFLIYFQGNSAPDKSGLPSDRFSAERTGGSVSTLTIQRTQQEDSAVYLCASSKTPGTSLYEQFFGPGTRLTVL.

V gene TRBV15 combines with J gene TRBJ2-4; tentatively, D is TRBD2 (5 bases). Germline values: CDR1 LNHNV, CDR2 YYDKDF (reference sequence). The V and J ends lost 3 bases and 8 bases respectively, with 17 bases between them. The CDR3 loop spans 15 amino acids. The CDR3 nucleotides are TGTGCCACCAGCAGGGGTCCTGGAGAGGGAGACATTCAGTACTTC. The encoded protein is CATSRGPGEGDIQYF.

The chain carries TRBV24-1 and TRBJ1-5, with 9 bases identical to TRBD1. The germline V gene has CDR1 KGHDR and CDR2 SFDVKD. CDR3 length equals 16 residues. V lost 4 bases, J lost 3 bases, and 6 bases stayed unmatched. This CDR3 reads CATSDPGTGNNQPQHF. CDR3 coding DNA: TGTGCCACCAGTGACCCCGGGACAGGGAACAATCAGCCCCAGCATTTT.

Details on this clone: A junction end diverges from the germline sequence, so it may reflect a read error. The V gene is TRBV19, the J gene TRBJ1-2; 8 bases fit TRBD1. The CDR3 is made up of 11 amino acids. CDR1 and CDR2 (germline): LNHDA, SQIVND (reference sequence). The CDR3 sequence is CASSVDRETAF. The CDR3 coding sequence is TGTGCCAGTAGTGTGGACAGGGAGACCGCCTTC.

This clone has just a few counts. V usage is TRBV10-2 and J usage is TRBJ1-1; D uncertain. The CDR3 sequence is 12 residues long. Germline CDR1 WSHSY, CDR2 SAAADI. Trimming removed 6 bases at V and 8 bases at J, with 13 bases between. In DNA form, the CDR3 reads TGCGCCAGCAGCTTGACCGCCGGGGAAGCTTTCTTT. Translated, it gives CASSLTAGEAFF.

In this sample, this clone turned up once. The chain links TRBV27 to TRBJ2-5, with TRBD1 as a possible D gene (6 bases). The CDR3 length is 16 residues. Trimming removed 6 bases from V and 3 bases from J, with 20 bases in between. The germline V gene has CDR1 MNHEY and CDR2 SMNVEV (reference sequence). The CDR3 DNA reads TGTGCCAGCAGCACTATATTTGGGGGCCGCGAAGAGACCCAGTACTTC. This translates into CASSTIFGGREETQYF.

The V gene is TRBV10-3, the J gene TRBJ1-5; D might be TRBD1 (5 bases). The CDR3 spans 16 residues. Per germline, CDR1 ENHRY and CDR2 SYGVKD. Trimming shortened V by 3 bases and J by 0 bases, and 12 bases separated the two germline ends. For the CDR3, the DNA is TGTGCCATCAGTGATCCGGACAAAGGTAGCAATCAGCCCCAGCATTTT. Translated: CAISDPDKGSNQPQHF.

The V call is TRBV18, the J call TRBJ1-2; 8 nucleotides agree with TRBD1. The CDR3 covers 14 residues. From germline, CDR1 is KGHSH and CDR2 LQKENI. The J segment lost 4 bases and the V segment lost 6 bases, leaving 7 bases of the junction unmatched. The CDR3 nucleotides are TGTGCCAGCTCGCCGACAGGGGAAGCCTATGGCTACACCTTC. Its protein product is CASSPTGEAYGYTF.

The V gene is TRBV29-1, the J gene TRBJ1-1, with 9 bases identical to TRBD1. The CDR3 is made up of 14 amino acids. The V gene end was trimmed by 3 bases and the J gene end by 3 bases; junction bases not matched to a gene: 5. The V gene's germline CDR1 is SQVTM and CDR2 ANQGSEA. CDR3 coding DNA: TGCAGCGTTGAGAACAGGGGGCGTTACACTGAAGCTTTCTTT. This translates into CSVENRGRYTEAFF.

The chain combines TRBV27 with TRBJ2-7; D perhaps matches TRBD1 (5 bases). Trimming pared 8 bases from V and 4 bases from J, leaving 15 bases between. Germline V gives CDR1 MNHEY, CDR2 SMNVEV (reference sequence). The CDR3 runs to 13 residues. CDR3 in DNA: TGTGCCAGCGGGCAGGACACTACTTACGAGCAGTACTTC. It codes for CASGQDTTYEQYF.

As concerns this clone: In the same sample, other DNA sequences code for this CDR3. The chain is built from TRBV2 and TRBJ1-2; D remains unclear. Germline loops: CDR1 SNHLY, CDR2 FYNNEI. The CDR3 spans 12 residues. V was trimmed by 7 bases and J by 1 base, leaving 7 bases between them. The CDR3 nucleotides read TGTGCCAGCAAACCGGATAACTATGGCTACACCTTC. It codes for CASKPDNYGYTF.

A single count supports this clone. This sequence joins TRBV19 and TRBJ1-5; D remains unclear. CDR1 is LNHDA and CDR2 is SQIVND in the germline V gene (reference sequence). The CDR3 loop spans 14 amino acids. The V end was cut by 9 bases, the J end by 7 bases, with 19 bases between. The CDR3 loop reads CASRNLEGGQPQHF. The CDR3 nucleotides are TGTGCCAGCCGAAATTTAGAGGGCGGGCAGCCCCAGCATTTT.

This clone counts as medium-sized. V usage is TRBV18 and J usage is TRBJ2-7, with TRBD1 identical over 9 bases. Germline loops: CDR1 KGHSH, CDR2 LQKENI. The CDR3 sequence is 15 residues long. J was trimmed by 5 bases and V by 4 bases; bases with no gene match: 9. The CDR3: CASSQTTGTGNEQYF. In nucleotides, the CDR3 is TGTGCCAGCTCACAGACGACCGGGACAGGGAACGAGCAGTACTTC.

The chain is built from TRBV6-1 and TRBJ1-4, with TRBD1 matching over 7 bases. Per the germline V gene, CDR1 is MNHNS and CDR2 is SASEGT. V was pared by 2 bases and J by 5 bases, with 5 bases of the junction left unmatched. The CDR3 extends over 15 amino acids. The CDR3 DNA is TGTGCCAGCAGTGAAATCCTGACAGGGAATGAAAAACTGTTTTTT. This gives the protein CASSEILTGNEKLFF.

CDR3 sequence: CASSELVVTNNYGYTF. CDR3 nucleotides: TGTGCCAGCAGTGAATTAGTAGTCACAAATAACTATGGCTACACCTTC. J is TRBJ1-2 and V is TRBV2; D unresolved. CDR1 is SNHLY and CDR2 is FYNNEI in the germline V gene. Trimming took off 2 bases at V and 1 base at J, with 14 bases between the two ends. CDR3 length: 16 residues.

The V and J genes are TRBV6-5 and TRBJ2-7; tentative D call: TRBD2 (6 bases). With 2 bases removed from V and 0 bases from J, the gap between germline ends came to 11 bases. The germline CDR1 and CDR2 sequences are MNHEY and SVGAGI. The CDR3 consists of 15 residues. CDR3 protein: CASSYGRDPSYEQYF. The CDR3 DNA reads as TGTGCCAGCAGTTACGGGCGGGATCCCTCCTACGAGCAGTACTTC.

In nucleotides, the CDR3 is TGTGCCAGTAGTAGGGGACAAGGAGGACTGGGCTACACCTTC. It translates to CASSRGQGGLGYTF. This sequence joins TRBV19 and TRBJ1-2; the D gene is possibly TRBD1 (6 bases). This CDR3 is 14 amino acids long. The V end was cut by 4 bases, the J end by 8 bases, with 17 bases between. The germline CDR1 and CDR2 sequences are LNHDA and SQIVND (reference sequence). Looking up the rest from reference TRBV19 and TRBJ1-2 gives the full variable domain: DGGITQSPKYLFRKEGQNVTLSCEQNLNHDAMYWYRQDPGQGLRLIYYSQIVNDFQKGDIAEGYSVSREKKESFPLTVTSAQKNPTAFYLCASSRGQGGLGYTFGSGTRLTVV.

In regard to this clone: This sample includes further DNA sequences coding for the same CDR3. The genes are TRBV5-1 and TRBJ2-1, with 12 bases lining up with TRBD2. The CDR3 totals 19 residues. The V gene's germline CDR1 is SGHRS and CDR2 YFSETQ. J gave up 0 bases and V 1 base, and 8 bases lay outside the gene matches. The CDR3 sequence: CASSLRPSGGASSYNEQFF. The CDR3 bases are TGCGCCAGCAGCTTGAGGCCTAGCGGGGGGGCAAGCTCCTACAATGAGCAGTTCTTC.

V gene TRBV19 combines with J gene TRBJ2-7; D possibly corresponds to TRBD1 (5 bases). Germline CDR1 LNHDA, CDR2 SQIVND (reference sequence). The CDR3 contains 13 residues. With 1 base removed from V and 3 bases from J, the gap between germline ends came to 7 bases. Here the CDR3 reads CASSIVGDYEQYF. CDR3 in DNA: TGTGCCAGTAGTATAGTAGGGGACTACGAGCAGTACTTC.

The CDR3 sequence is CAWSGDYLQETQYF. As DNA, the CDR3 is TGTGCCTGGAGTGGGGACTATCTACAAGAGACCCAGTACTTC. This chain joins TRBV30 and TRBJ2-5; 7 bases agree with TRBD2. Germline V gene lookup returns CDR1 GTSNPN and CDR2 SVGIG (reference sequence). V shed 1 base, J shed 2 bases, and the junction held 4 bases outside the gene matches. The CDR3 totals 14 residues. The complete variable domain, with remaining parts taken from reference TRBV30 and TRBJ2-5, reads SQTIHQWPATLVQPVGSPLSLECTVEGTSNPNLYWYRQAAGRGLQLLFYSVGIGQISSEVPQNLSASRPQDRQFILSSKKLLLSDSGFYLCAWSGDYLQETQYFGPGTRLLVL.

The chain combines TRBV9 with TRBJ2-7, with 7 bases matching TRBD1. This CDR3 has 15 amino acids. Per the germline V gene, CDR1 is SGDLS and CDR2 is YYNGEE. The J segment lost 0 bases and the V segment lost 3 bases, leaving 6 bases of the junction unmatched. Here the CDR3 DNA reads TGTGCCAGCAGCGCGACAGGGCCGAGCTCCTACGAGCAGTACTTC. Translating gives CASSATGPSSYEQYF.

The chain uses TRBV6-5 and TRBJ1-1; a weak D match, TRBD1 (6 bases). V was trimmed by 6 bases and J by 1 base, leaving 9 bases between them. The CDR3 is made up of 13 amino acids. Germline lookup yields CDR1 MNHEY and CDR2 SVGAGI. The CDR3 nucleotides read TGTGCCAGCAGCTGGACAGAGAACACTGAAGCTTTCTTT. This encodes CASSWTENTEAFF.

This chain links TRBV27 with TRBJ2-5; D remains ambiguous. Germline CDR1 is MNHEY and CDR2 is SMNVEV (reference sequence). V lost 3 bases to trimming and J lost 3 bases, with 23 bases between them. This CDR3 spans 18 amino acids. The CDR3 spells CASSFSRIKTEAKETQYF. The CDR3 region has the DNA TGTGCCAGCAGTTTCTCGCGCATAAAGACCGAGGCAAAAGAGACCCAGTACTTC.

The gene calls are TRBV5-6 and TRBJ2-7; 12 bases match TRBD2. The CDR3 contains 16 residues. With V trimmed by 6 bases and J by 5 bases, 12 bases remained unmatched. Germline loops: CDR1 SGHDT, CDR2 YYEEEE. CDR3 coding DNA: TGTGCCAGCACCCCGGGTCTAGCGGGGGGGCTCCACGAGCAGTACTTC. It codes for CASTPGLAGGLHEQYF.

CDR3 sequence reads: CASSRSGGPYEQYF. For the CDR3, the DNA is TGTGCCAGCAGTCGTAGCGGGGGGCCCTACGAGCAGTACTTC. The chain carries TRBV27 and TRBJ2-7; 10 positions agree with TRBD2. Germline CDR1 and CDR2: MNHEY and SMNVEV (reference sequence). The CDR3 loop spans 14 amino acids. With 5 bases clipped from V and 2 bases from J, the junction kept 3 bases outside the gene matches.

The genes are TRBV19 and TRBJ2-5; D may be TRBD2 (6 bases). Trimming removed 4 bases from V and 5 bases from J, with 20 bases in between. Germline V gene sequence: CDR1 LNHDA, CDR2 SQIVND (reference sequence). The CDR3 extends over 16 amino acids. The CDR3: CASSSTLGGGDETQYF. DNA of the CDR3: TGTGCCAGTAGTAGCACCCTCGGGGGAGGAGACGAGACCCAGTACTTC.